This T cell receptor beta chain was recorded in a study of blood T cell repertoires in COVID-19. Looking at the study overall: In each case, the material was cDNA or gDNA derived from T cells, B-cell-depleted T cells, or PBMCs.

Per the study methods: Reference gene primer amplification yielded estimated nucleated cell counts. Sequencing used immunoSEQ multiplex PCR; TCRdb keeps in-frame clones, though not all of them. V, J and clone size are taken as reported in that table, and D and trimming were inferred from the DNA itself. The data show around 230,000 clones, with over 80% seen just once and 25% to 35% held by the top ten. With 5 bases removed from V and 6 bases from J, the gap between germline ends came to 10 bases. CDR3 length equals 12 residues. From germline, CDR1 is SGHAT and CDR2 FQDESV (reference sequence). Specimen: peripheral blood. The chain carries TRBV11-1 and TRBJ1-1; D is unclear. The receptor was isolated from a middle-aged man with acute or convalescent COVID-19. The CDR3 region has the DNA TGTGCCAGCAGCATCCTACGGGCTGAAGCTTTCTTT. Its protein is CASSILRAEAFF.